The 30 T cell receptor beta chains reported below all come from one sample, sequenced in a study of OX40 agonist ivuxolimab in advanced cancers. Clones were sequenced by immunoSEQ multiplex PCR, and TCRdb holds only the in-frame ones, with some missing. The table lists tens of thousands of clones, around four fifths of them singletons. The sequenced sample was CD4+ or CD8+ T cells sorted from blood, obtained in a trial of the OX40 agonist ivuxolimab. These receptors all come from an adult with an advanced solid tumor such as melanoma, head and neck, liver or kidney cancer.

This clone has at least ten counts. The chain couples TRBV28 to TRBJ2-6; the D is unclear. The germline V and J ends were trimmed by 6 bases and 4 bases, with 16 bases remaining between them. The CDR3 is 16 amino acids. Looked up from germline, CDR1 is MDHEN and CDR2 is SYDVKM. CDR3 residues: CASSPAPLGGANVLTF. The CDR3 DNA reads as TGTGCCAGCAGCCCTGCTCCTTTGGGCGGGGCCAACGTCCTGACTTTC.

V is TRBV29-1 and J is TRBJ2-7, with TRBD2 matching 8 bases. Trimming removed 2 bases from V and 4 bases from J; junction bases left unmatched: 7. The CDR3 contains 14 residues. CDR1 is SQVTM, CDR2 ANQGSEA, per germline. CDR3 sequence (DNA): TGCAGCGTTGAACAGCGGGAGACTTCGTACGAGCAGTACTTC. This codes for CSVEQRETSYEQYF.

This chain connects TRBV28 to TRBJ2-2; TRBD1 matches at 7 bases. The length of the CDR3 is 13 residues. From germline, CDR1 is MDHEN and CDR2 SYDVKM. Trimming removed 4 bases from V and 6 bases from J; junction bases left unmatched: 2. The CDR3 DNA reads as TGTGCCAGCAGTTCGACAGGGTCCGGGGAGCTGTTTTTT. It codes for CASSSTGSGELFF. Looking up the rest from reference TRBV28 and TRBJ2-2 gives the full variable domain: DVKVTQSSRYLVKRTGEKVFLECVQDMDHENMFWYRQDPGLGLRLIYFSYDVKMKEKGDIPEGYSVSREKKERFSLILESASTNQTSMYLCASSSTGSGELFFGEGSRLTVL.

This clone came up once. The V call is TRBV5-1, the J call TRBJ2-7; 9 nucleotides match TRBD1. CDR3 length equals 14 residues. The J segment lost 1 base and the V segment lost 4 bases, leaving 3 bases of the junction unmatched. Germline assignment: CDR1 SGHRS and CDR2 YFSETQ. The CDR3 DNA follows: TGCGCCAGCAGCGCCGACAGGGGGTCCTACGAGCAGTACTTC. Amino acid sequence: CASSADRGSYEQYF.

The chain is built from TRBV28 and TRBJ1-1; D ambiguous. CDR3 length equals 13 residues. Trimming cost V 6 bases and J 4 bases, with 12 bases left between them. Germline CDR1 reads MDHEN; CDR2 reads SYDVKM. The CDR3 nucleotides are TGTGCCAGCAGGTCACCGGGGTTCACTGAAGCTTTCTTT. Amino acids: CASRSPGFTEAFF.

The chain combines TRBV4-1 with TRBJ2-1; 9 nucleotides line up with TRBD1. The CDR3 has 15 amino acids. Germline V gene sequence: CDR1 MGHRA, CDR2 YSYEKL. V lost 0 bases, J lost 6 bases, and 3 bases stayed unmatched. CDR3 coding DNA: TGCGCCAGCAGCCAAGAGGGACAGGGCCCCAATGAGCAGTTCTTC. This translates into CASSQEGQGPNEQFF.

The chain uses TRBV15 and TRBJ1-2; the match to TRBD1 covers 8 bases. J lost 7 bases, V lost 4 bases, and 11 bases had no gene match. Germline CDR1 reads LNHNV; CDR2 reads YYDKDF (reference sequence). The CDR3 loop spans 15 amino acids. The CDR3 nucleotides read TGTGCCACCAGCACCCTGACAGGGGAATCGCGTGGCTACACCTTC. Translating it yields CATSTLTGESRGYTF.

Regarding this clone: Other DNA sequences from this sample encode an identical CDR3 as well. The rearrangement links TRBV30 to TRBJ2-5; 8 bases line up with TRBD1. Germline V CDR1 and CDR2: GTSNPN, SVGIG (reference sequence). The CDR3 loop spans 14 amino acids. Trimming removed 2 bases from V and 5 bases from J; junction bases left unmatched: 7. CDR3: CAWSPGQGAETQYF. CDR3 DNA: TGTGCCTGGAGTCCGGGGCAGGGGGCTGAGACCCAGTACTTC.

V and J are TRBV11-2 and TRBJ2-7; D perhaps matches TRBD2 (5 bases). The CDR3 spans 13 residues. The germline V gene has CDR1 SGHAT and CDR2 FQNNGV. V was clipped by 4 bases and J by 1 base, with 8 bases between them. The CDR3 sequence: CASSSWRSYEQYF. DNA for the CDR3: TGTGCCAGCAGCTCCTGGAGGTCCTACGAGCAGTACTTC.

The rearrangement links TRBV11-3 to TRBJ2-7; 10 bases are shared with TRBD2. The germline CDR1 and CDR2 sequences are SGHNT and YENEEA. The CDR3 is made up of 14 amino acids. Trimming cost V 4 bases and J 5 bases; bases outside gene matches: 5. CDR3 sequence reads: CASSSLAGDDEQYF. Written as DNA, the CDR3 is TGTGCCAGCAGCTCCCTAGCGGGAGACGACGAGCAGTACTTC. Supplemented by reference TRBV11-3 and TRBJ2-7, the full variable domain reads EAGVVQSPRYKIIEKKQPVAFWCNPISGHNTLYWYLQNLGQGPELLIRYENEEAVDDSQLPKDRFSAERLKGVDSTLKIQPAELGDSAVYLCASSSLAGDDEQYFGPGTRLTVT.

The rearrangement joins TRBV9 to TRBJ1-3, with D unclear. Germline values: CDR1 SGDLS, CDR2 YYNGEE. V shed 0 bases and J shed 0 bases, with 4 bases lying between them. The CDR3 extends over 14 amino acids. The CDR3 loop reads CASSVAVSGNTIYF. The CDR3 bases are TGTGCCAGCAGCGTAGCCGTCTCTGGAAACACCATATATTTT.

J is TRBJ2-2 and V is TRBV9; D is unclear. There are 18 residues in the CDR3. In germline, CDR1 is SGDLS, CDR2 YYNGEE. V shed 3 bases and J shed 0 bases, with 18 bases lying between them. CDR3 amino acids: CASSDARSRSANTGELFF. CDR3 nucleotides: TGTGCCAGCAGCGACGCCCGATCTAGATCCGCGAACACCGGGGAGCTGTTTTTT.

This clone has a single count. This chain uses TRBV6-4 with TRBJ2-2, with 14 bases matching TRBD2. This CDR3 has 15 residues. Germline values: CDR1 MRHNA, CDR2 SNTAGT. After removal of 6 bases from V and 6 bases from J, the junction contained 3 bases not matched to a gene. Here the CDR3 reads CASSAGLAGAGELFF. In DNA form, the CDR3 reads TGTGCCAGCAGCGCGGGACTAGCGGGAGCCGGGGAGCTGTTTTTT.

The chain recombines TRBV11-2 with TRBJ1-1; D unresolved. This CDR3 is 14 amino acids long. The ends were cut back, 4 bases at V and 3 bases at J, with 12 bases in the middle. CDR1 and CDR2 from the germline V gene are SGHAT and FQNNGV. The CDR3 here is CASSSPVGYTEAFF. The CDR3 DNA follows: TGTGCCAGCAGCTCCCCGGTTGGGTACACTGAAGCTTTCTTT.

The CDR3 is CASRGSGSSYNEQFF. In DNA, the CDR3 is TGTGCCAGCAGAGGTAGCGGGAGCTCCTACAATGAGCAGTTCTTC. The V and J genes are TRBV28 and TRBJ2-1; 9 positions match TRBD2. Germline CDR1 is MDHEN and CDR2 is SYDVKM. This CDR3 is built from 15 residues. With 6 bases clipped from V and 0 bases from J, the junction kept 3 bases outside the gene matches.

This chain uses TRBV9 with TRBJ1-3; D uncertain. V was cut by 4 bases and J by 3 bases, with 20 bases left in between. CDR3 length equals 17 residues. Germline CDR1 is SGDLS and CDR2 is YYNGEE. In DNA form, the CDR3 reads TGTGCCAGCAGCACCACTCCAGTACACTTTAGTGGAAACACCATATATTTT. This translates into CASSTTPVHFSGNTIYF.

The chain joins TRBV6-6 to TRBJ2-7; 9 bases are a match to TRBD2. Germline CDR1 is MNHNY and CDR2 is SVGAGI (reference sequence). This CDR3 region has 15 residues. Losses at the gene ends were 5 bases for V and 3 bases for J; bases not matched to a gene: 8. The CDR3 region is CASSVGAGGHYEQYF. The CDR3 DNA reads TGTGCCAGCAGTGTCGGCGCGGGAGGGCACTACGAGCAGTACTTC.

The chain couples TRBV25-1 to TRBJ1-2; TRBD1 aligns across 8 bases. The CDR3 covers 15 residues. V shed 7 bases, J shed 4 bases, and the junction held 11 bases outside the gene matches. Germline CDR1 MGHDK, CDR2 SYGVNS. CDR3: CASKPDRGLGYGYTF. As DNA, the CDR3 is TGTGCCAGCAAACCCGACAGGGGTCTTGGCTATGGCTACACCTTC.

This clone was seen only once. The genes are TRBV19 and TRBJ2-1; D is possibly TRBD1 (6 bases). V was clipped by 0 bases and J by 5 bases, with 17 bases between them. The CDR3 spans 17 residues. Per the germline V gene, CDR1 is LNHDA and CDR2 is SQIVND (reference sequence). The CDR3 region is CASSIDQTGFLDNEQFF. CDR3 sequence (DNA): TGTGCCAGTAGTATAGACCAGACAGGATTTTTGGACAATGAGCAGTTCTTC.

V and J are TRBV9 and TRBJ2-7, with D possibly called TRBD1 or TRBD2 (5 bases each). This CDR3 spans 16 amino acids. Germline CDR1 reads SGDLS; CDR2 reads YYNGEE. V gave up 4 bases and J gave up 2 bases, with 19 bases separating them. The CDR3: CASSLRAGSPPYEQYF. The DNA for the CDR3 is TGTGCCAGCAGCTTACGAGCAGGGAGCCCCCCCTACGAGCAGTACTTC.

This clone was found once. Distinct nucleotide sequences in the sample also encode this CDR3. The chain links TRBV27 to TRBJ2-1, with no clear D. The germline CDR1 and CDR2 sequences are MNHEY and SMNVEV (reference sequence). The CDR3 contains 12 residues. The V and J ends lost 3 bases and 7 bases respectively, with 7 bases between them. CDR3 sequence: CASSLPGNEQFF. The DNA of the CDR3 is TGTGCCAGCAGTTTGCCTGGGAATGAGCAGTTCTTC.

The chain has TRBV29-1 and TRBJ2-3; 14 bases agree with TRBD2. This CDR3 comprises 17 residues. With V trimmed by 6 bases and J by 0 bases, 8 bases remained unmatched. Germline-derived CDR1 and CDR2 are SQVTM and ANQGSEA. The CDR3 DNA follows: TGCAGCGTGGGACTAGCGGGAGCGCCCTTTAGCACAGATACGCAGTATTTT. This sequence encodes CSVGLAGAPFSTDTQYF.

This chain joins TRBV14 and TRBJ2-7, with TRBD2 matching 7 bases. After removal of 3 bases from V and 3 bases from J, the junction contained 8 bases not matched to a gene. Germline loops: CDR1 SGHDN, CDR2 FVKESK. CDR3 length: 15 amino acids. The CDR3 protein is CASSHLTSRVYEQYF. CDR3 DNA sequence: TGTGCCAGCAGCCATCTGACTAGCCGGGTCTACGAGCAGTACTTC.

This clone was counted a few times. The chain is built from TRBV27 and TRBJ2-2; possibly TRBD1 for D (5 bases). CDR1 is MNHEY and CDR2 is SMNVEV in the germline V gene (reference sequence). The CDR3 sequence is 13 residues long. The V gene lost 8 bases and the J gene lost 2 bases, with 9 bases spanning the gap. DNA of the CDR3: TGTGCCAGCGGGGCCAGAAACACCGGGGAGCTGTTTTTT. It yields the protein CASGARNTGELFF.

This chain links TRBV6-1 with TRBJ1-2, with D hard to call. Trimming took 7 bases from V and 4 from J, leaving 7 bases between them. The germline CDR1 and CDR2 sequences are MNHNS and SASEGT. This CDR3 has 11 residues. The CDR3: CASMGFYGYTF. CDR3 coding DNA: TGTGCCAGCATGGGCTTCTATGGCTACACCTTC.

V and J are TRBV10-1 and TRBJ2-1, with 7 bases aligning to TRBD2. The CDR3 spans 18 residues. The V gene end was trimmed by 3 bases and the J gene end by 0 bases; junction bases not matched to a gene: 11. In germline, CDR1 is WNHNN, CDR2 SYGVQD (reference sequence). The DNA of the CDR3 is TGCGCCAGCAGTGACCTAGAACGACAGCGGGACTCCTACAATGAGCAGTTCTTC. Translating gives CASSDLERQRDSYNEQFF.

The J gene is TRBJ2-7, the V gene TRBV7-3; the D is unclear. The CDR3 length is 12 residues. CDR1 is SGHTA and CDR2 is FQGTGA in the germline V gene. The V end lost 3 bases, the J end lost 9 bases, and 12 bases lay between the germline ends. The CDR3 DNA reads TGTGCCAGCAGCTTCGAGAGTCAGGTGCAGTACTTC. Translation: CASSFESQVQYF.

The J gene is TRBJ2-3, the V gene TRBV10-2; 7 bases fit TRBD2. Unmatched junction bases numbered 10, after V lost 1 base and J lost 6 bases. The CDR3 covers 16 residues. Germline loops: CDR1 WSHSY, CDR2 SAAADI. The CDR3 region has the DNA TGCGCCAGCAGTGAGTTCGTGGGGGGGAAGGCGGATACGCAGTATTTT. It is translated as CASSEFVGGKADTQYF.

The chain combines TRBV7-8 with TRBJ2-7, with 11 positions matching TRBD2. The germline V gene has CDR1 SGHVS and CDR2 FQNEAQ. J was trimmed by 2 bases and V by 3 bases; bases with no gene match: 6. This CDR3 is built from 16 residues. The CDR3 nucleotides are TGTGCCAGCAGCTTTCGCGGGACTAGCGGTACCTACGAGCAGTACTTC. It translates to CASSFRGTSGTYEQYF.

The genes are TRBV15 and TRBJ2-1, with 10 nucleotides matching TRBD1. This CDR3 spans 14 amino acids. Germline CDR1 and CDR2: LNHNV and YYDKDF (reference sequence). Unmatched junction bases numbered 3, after V lost 7 bases and J lost 3 bases. CDR3 region: CATTGQGNYNEQFF. CDR3 sequence (DNA): TGTGCCACCACGGGACAGGGGAACTACAATGAGCAGTTCTTC.